This is a list of T cell receptor beta chains from one sample in a study of T cell clones after liver transplantation. TCRdb's copy holds only in-frame clones and misses some; the assay was immunoSEQ multiplex PCR. Counted here are tens of thousands of clones, over 55% occurring once; the ten biggest clones make up roughly 15%. The source material was CD4+ T cells from blood, sampled before liver transplant. Every receptor here comes from a human donor who received a liver transplant. The CDR3 runs from the conserved cysteine through the conserved F or W. Each record gives: CDR3 length, J gene, V gene, D gene, clone size, CDR3 DNA, CDR3 protein. The D gene is left open where the match is weak. Not all rows give a size; the values are once, few, many and, for expanded clones, a class.

len: 13
j_gene: TRBJ1-5
v_gene: TRBV6-4
d_gene: NA
abundance: NA
CDR3nt: TGTGCCAGCAGTGAATTCGGAGATCAGCCCCAGCATTTT
CDR3aa: CASSEFGDQPQHF

len: 14
j_gene: TRBJ1-1
v_gene: TRBV18
d_gene: TRBD1
abundance: NA
CDR3nt: TGTGCCAGCTCACTGACAGGGATTAGCACTGAAGCTTTCTTT
CDR3aa: CASSLTGISTEAFF

len: 15
j_gene: TRBJ1-5
v_gene: TRBV7-8
d_gene: NA
abundance: NA
CDR3nt: TGTGCCAGCAGCTTAGTGAGAGGAGGGCCCGGGCCCCAGCATTTT
CDR3aa: CASSLVRGGPGPQHF

len: 13
j_gene: TRBJ2-3
v_gene: TRBV19
d_gene: NA
abundance: NA
CDR3nt: TGTGCCAGTAGTATAGGTTCGGCAGATACGCAGTATTTT
CDR3aa: CASSIGSADTQYF

len: 15
j_gene: TRBJ2-7
v_gene: TRBV11-2
d_gene: NA
abundance: NA
CDR3nt: TGTGCCAGCAGCCCGCTATCCGGGGGACGCTACGAGCAGTACTTC
CDR3aa: CASSPLSGGRYEQYF

len: 17
j_gene: TRBJ1-3
v_gene: TRBV6-1
d_gene: NA
abundance: NA
CDR3nt: TGTGCCAGCAGTGAAGCCGCTTACAGGGCCTCTGGAAACACCATATATTTT
CDR3aa: CASSEAAYRASGNTIYF

len: 14
j_gene: TRBJ1-1
v_gene: TRBV2
d_gene: NA
abundance: NA
CDR3nt: TGTGCCAGCAGTGTCAGCAGGGTGGGTACTGAAGCTTTCTTT
CDR3aa: CASSVSRVGTEAFF

len: 15
j_gene: TRBJ1-2
v_gene: TRBV28
d_gene: NA
abundance: NA
CDR3nt: TGTGCCAGCGGATCCGGACAGTTCAACAACTATGGCTACACCTTC
CDR3aa: CASGSGQFNNYGYTF

len: 16
j_gene: TRBJ1-2
v_gene: TRBV19
d_gene: TRBD1
abundance: NA
CDR3nt: TGTGCCAGTAGTACCCCCCCCGGGGGGACAGGGACTGGCTACACCTTC
CDR3aa: CASSTPPGGTGTGYTF

len: 14
j_gene: TRBJ2-3
v_gene: TRBV30
d_gene: TRBD2
abundance: once
CDR3nt: TGTGCCTGGGGTAGCGGGGGTAACACAGATACGCAGTATTTT
CDR3aa: CAWGSGGNTDTQYF

len: 13
j_gene: TRBJ1-6
v_gene: TRBV7-9
d_gene: TRBD1
abundance: NA
CDR3nt: TGTGCCAGCACGGGACAGGGAAATTCACCCCTCCACTTT
CDR3aa: CASTGQGNSPLHF

len: 14
j_gene: TRBJ2-5
v_gene: TRBV7-2
d_gene: NA
abundance: NA
CDR3nt: TGTGCCAGCAGCCCCCCAGGGGAACAAGAGACCCAGTACTTC
CDR3aa: CASSPPGEQETQYF

len: 13
j_gene: TRBJ1-2
v_gene: TRBV9
d_gene: TRBD1
abundance: NA
CDR3nt: TGTGCCAGCAGCGTAGGGGGGACAGATGGCTACACCTTC
CDR3aa: CASSVGGTDGYTF

len: 15
j_gene: TRBJ2-7
v_gene: TRBV9
d_gene: TRBD2
abundance: NA
CDR3nt: TGTGCCAGCAGCGTAGGGAGCGGGGGTATCTACGAGCAGTACTTC
CDR3aa: CASSVGSGGIYEQYF

len: 17
j_gene: TRBJ2-1
v_gene: TRBV7-7
d_gene: NA
abundance: NA
CDR3nt: TGTGCCAGCAGCTTAGCGATTTCAGGGGGGCCGGACAATGAGCAGTTCTTC
CDR3aa: CASSLAISGGPDNEQFF

len: 15
j_gene: TRBJ1-1
v_gene: TRBV30
d_gene: NA
abundance: once
CDR3nt: TGTGCCTGGAGTGTTCTCAGGGATTTTAACACTGAAGCTTTCTTT
CDR3aa: CAWSVLRDFNTEAFF

len: 15
j_gene: TRBJ2-7
v_gene: TRBV9
d_gene: NA
abundance: NA
CDR3nt: TGTGCCAGCAGCGTAGATCCAGGGTCCACCTACGAGCAGTACTTC
CDR3aa: CASSVDPGSTYEQYF

len: 16
j_gene: TRBJ1-2
v_gene: TRBV28
d_gene: NA
abundance: NA
CDR3nt: TGTGCCAGCAGTCCGGGCGGGATGGGTCCTAACTATGGCTACACCTTC
CDR3aa: CASSPGGMGPNYGYTF

len: 16
j_gene: TRBJ2-7
v_gene: TRBV7-6
d_gene: TRBD2
abundance: NA
CDR3nt: TGTGCCAGCAGCCGTAGTAGCGGGGCTAGCTCCTACGAGCAGTACTTC
CDR3aa: CASSRSSGASSYEQYF

len: 14
j_gene: TRBJ1-4
v_gene: TRBV29-1
d_gene: NA
abundance: NA
CDR3nt: TGCAGCGTACTATCGGACAGTAATAATGAAAAACTGTTTTTT
CDR3aa: CSVLSDSNNEKLFF

len: 14
j_gene: TRBJ1-1
v_gene: TRBV6-1
d_gene: TRBD1
abundance: NA
CDR3nt: TGTGCCAGCAGTTCCAGGGGGCTGAACACTGAAGCTTTCTTT
CDR3aa: CASSSRGLNTEAFF

len: 10
j_gene: TRBJ1-2
v_gene: TRBV28
d_gene: NA
abundance: NA
CDR3nt: TGTGCCAGGCGGGGTTGTGGCTACACCTTC
CDR3aa: CARRGCGYTF

len: 17
j_gene: TRBJ1-6
v_gene: TRBV28
d_gene: NA
abundance: NA
CDR3nt: TGTGCCAGCAGTCTTAGGCGCGGGGGGGGAATGGATTCACCCCTCCACTTT
CDR3aa: CASSLRRGGGMDSPLHF

len: 12
j_gene: TRBJ1-2
v_gene: TRBV19
d_gene: TRBD1
abundance: NA
CDR3nt: TGTGCCAGTAGGGGACAGACCTATGGCTACACCTTC
CDR3aa: CASRGQTYGYTF

len: 14
j_gene: TRBJ1-1
v_gene: TRBV5-1
d_gene: TRBD1
abundance: NA
CDR3nt: TGCGCCAGCAGCTTCCAGGGGGCGAGGTCTGAAGCTTTCTTT
CDR3aa: CASSFQGARSEAFF

len: 18
j_gene: TRBJ2-3
v_gene: TRBV4-2
d_gene: TRBD2
abundance: NA
CDR3nt: TGTGCCAGCAGCCAATGGCCTCGGAGACTAGCGAGCACAGATACGCAGTATTTT
CDR3aa: CASSQWPRRLASTDTQYF

len: 15
j_gene: TRBJ1-6
v_gene: TRBV19
d_gene: NA
abundance: NA
CDR3nt: TGTGCCAGTACTCGCCAGGCCGACCATAATTCACCCCTCCACTTT
CDR3aa: CASTRQADHNSPLHF

len: 15
j_gene: TRBJ2-2
v_gene: TRBV25-1
d_gene: TRBD2
abundance: NA
CDR3nt: TGTGCCAGCGCCCAGGAGCGGGGGAGGATCGGGGAGCTGTTTTTT
CDR3aa: CASAQERGRIGELFF

len: 14
j_gene: TRBJ1-6
v_gene: TRBV4-1
d_gene: TRBD1
abundance: NA
CDR3nt: TGCGCCAGCAGCCGAGGACAGGGTGATTCACCCCTCCACTTT
CDR3aa: CASSRGQGDSPLHF

len: 13
j_gene: TRBJ1-2
v_gene: TRBV25-1
d_gene: NA
abundance: few
CDR3nt: TGTGCCAGCACCCCACAGGGCGTTAGTGGCTACACCTTC
CDR3aa: CASTPQGVSGYTF

len: 11
j_gene: TRBJ1-1
v_gene: TRBV6-5
d_gene: NA
abundance: NA
CDR3nt: TGTGCCAGCACAGGTTTCACTGAAGCTTTCTTT
CDR3aa: CASTGFTEAFF

len: 15
j_gene: TRBJ2-1
v_gene: TRBV9
d_gene: TRBD1
abundance: few
CDR3nt: TGTGCCAGCAGCGTAGATCCACAGGGGGCTTTTGAGCAGTTCTTC
CDR3aa: CASSVDPQGAFEQFF

len: 15
j_gene: TRBJ2-2
v_gene: TRBV11-2
d_gene: TRBD1
abundance: few
CDR3nt: TGTGCCAGCAGCACAGGACAGGGATACGGCGGGGAGCTGTTTTTT
CDR3aa: CASSTGQGYGGELFF

len: 12
j_gene: TRBJ1-2
v_gene: TRBV29-1
d_gene: TRBD1
abundance: NA
CDR3nt: TGCAGCGTGCTACAGGGGAGAGGCGGCTACACCTTC
CDR3aa: CSVLQGRGGYTF

len: 15
j_gene: TRBJ2-1
v_gene: TRBV7-2
d_gene: NA
abundance: NA
CDR3nt: TGTGCCAGCAGCTTAGTGGGGGCATCCTACAATGAGCAGTTCTTC
CDR3aa: CASSLVGASYNEQFF

len: 14
j_gene: TRBJ1-1
v_gene: TRBV28
d_gene: NA
abundance: NA
CDR3nt: TGTGCCATTTTGGGGCGGCACAAGAACACTGAAGCTTTCTTT
CDR3aa: CAILGRHKNTEAFF

len: 17
j_gene: TRBJ2-2
v_gene: TRBV5-6
d_gene: NA
abundance: NA
CDR3nt: TGTGCCAGCACATCCCCCCTCAGGGGTCGGAACACCGGGGAGCTGTTTTTT
CDR3aa: CASTSPLRGRNTGELFF

len: 10
j_gene: TRBJ2-3
v_gene: TRBV29-1
d_gene: NA
abundance: many
CDR3nt: TGCAGCGGGGGGGAGGAGGCGCAGTATTTT
CDR3aa: CSGGEEAQYF

len: 13
j_gene: TRBJ2-7
v_gene: TRBV5-1
d_gene: NA
abundance: NA
CDR3nt: TGCGCCAGCAGCTTGGACGCCCCAGAAAAATCGTACTTC
CDR3aa: CASSLDAPEKSYF

len: 13
j_gene: TRBJ1-6
v_gene: TRBV30
d_gene: NA
abundance: NA
CDR3nt: TGTGCCTGGAGTCGTCAGATTAATTCACCCCTCCACTTT
CDR3aa: CAWSRQINSPLHF

len: 13
j_gene: TRBJ1-3
v_gene: TRBV5-1
d_gene: TRBD1
abundance: NA
CDR3nt: TGCGCCAGCAGCTCGACAGGGCCAAACACCATATATTTT
CDR3aa: CASSSTGPNTIYF

len: 15
j_gene: TRBJ1-6
v_gene: TRBV6-1
d_gene: TRBD1
abundance: once
CDR3nt: TGTGCCAGCAGTGAACGACAGGGGCACAATTCACCCCTCCACTTT
CDR3aa: CASSERQGHNSPLHF

len: 16
j_gene: TRBJ2-7
v_gene: TRBV4-2
d_gene: TRBD2
abundance: NA
CDR3nt: TGTGCCAGCAGCCAAGAGAGGACTAGCGGGGTATACGAGCAGTACTTC
CDR3aa: CASSQERTSGVYEQYF

len: 14
j_gene: TRBJ2-1
v_gene: TRBV6-4
d_gene: NA
abundance: NA
CDR3nt: TGTGCCAGCAGTGACTCTCGGGGAAGGAATGAGCAGTTCTTC
CDR3aa: CASSDSRGRNEQFF

len: 16
j_gene: TRBJ1-2
v_gene: TRBV6-1
d_gene: NA
abundance: NA
CDR3nt: TGTGCCAGCAGTGAAGCGCTTAGCCTCCTCAATTATGGCTACACCTTC
CDR3aa: CASSEALSLLNYGYTF

len: 14
j_gene: TRBJ1-1
v_gene: TRBV30
d_gene: NA
abundance: NA
CDR3nt: TGTGCCTGGAGTATCCTGACAGGACCCCGGGAAGCTTTCTTT
CDR3aa: CAWSILTGPREAFF

len: 15
j_gene: TRBJ2-2
v_gene: TRBV6-1
d_gene: NA
abundance: NA
CDR3nt: TGTGCCAGCACAAGAAACAGGGTGGACACCGGGGAGCTGTTTTTT
CDR3aa: CASTRNRVDTGELFF

len: 15
j_gene: TRBJ2-7
v_gene: TRBV4-2
d_gene: TRBD1
abundance: few
CDR3nt: TGTGCCAGCAGCCAAGAGGTACAGGGGAACTACGAGCAGTACTTC
CDR3aa: CASSQEVQGNYEQYF

len: 13
j_gene: TRBJ2-2
v_gene: TRBV7-2
d_gene: NA
abundance: NA
CDR3nt: TGTGCCAGCACCATACTAGGGGGCGGGGAGCTGTTTTTT
CDR3aa: CASTILGGGELFF

len: 16
j_gene: TRBJ1-1
v_gene: TRBV27
d_gene: NA
abundance: NA
CDR3nt: TGTGCCAGCAGTTTAATACAGGGAAGGGTCGGCACTGAAGCTTTCTTT
CDR3aa: CASSLIQGRVGTEAFF

len: 15
j_gene: TRBJ2-7
v_gene: TRBV6-6
d_gene: TRBD1
abundance: few
CDR3nt: TGTGCCAGCAGTTACTCGGGACAGGGTATCTACGAGCAGTACTTC
CDR3aa: CASSYSGQGIYEQYF

len: 14
j_gene: TRBJ2-3
v_gene: TRBV29-1
d_gene: TRBD1
abundance: NA
CDR3nt: TGCAGCGTTGAACTAGGGGGCCTCACAGATACGCAGTATTTT
CDR3aa: CSVELGGLTDTQYF

len: 16
j_gene: TRBJ1-5
v_gene: TRBV9
d_gene: TRBD1
abundance: NA
CDR3nt: TGTGCCAGCAGCGTAGACGGACCCAGGGGGAATCAGCCCCAGCATTTT
CDR3aa: CASSVDGPRGNQPQHF